This TCR beta chain comes out of a study of blood T cell repertoires in COVID-19 (dated by TCRdb to the early 2020s). Notes on the research overall: The collaborator samples originated in the United States, Italy and Spain and spanned the acute and convalescent phases of COVID-19. The prospective study material was composed of cDNA or gDNA derived from T cells, B-cell-depleted T cells, or PBMCs. Deeply sampled blood TCRbeta repertoires from subjects exposed to, actively infected with, or recovered from COVID-19 were included in the dataset. The repertoires were made available in a free public database intended to serve as a resource for research on the immune response to SARS-CoV-2. The samples were drawn from the first 160 participants of the ongoing ImmuneRACE study and from 950 to 1,500 subjects provided by 6 global collaborators. Nearly every sample came with metadata listing a de-identified subject ID, COVID-19 status, age in years and sex. Where available, HLA class I and class II types were obtained from metadata supplied by the sample provider rather than from assay-based typing.

This clone was observed a few times. The antigen it binds to is not known. Base quality data are lacking; no much larger clone is found one base away. The cysteine opens and the phenylalanine closes a CDR3 of 12 amino acids. This entry keeps only the CDR3 DNA: 36 bases, framed from base 1. V and J are truncated by 4 bases and 10 bases respectively, leaving an intervening sequence of 11 bases. The germline V gene (reference sequence) supplies CDR1 LNHDA and CDR2 SQIVND. Broad study findings and their caveats: Clinical and demographic metadata were provided uncurated, with the amount varying by source and participant.

Whole blood was collected in K2EDTA tubes by collaborating institutions according to the institutions' own protocols. For TCRbeta analysis, collaborators shipped samples as frozen whole blood, isolated PBMCs, or DNA extracted from either of those sample types. TCRbeta CDR3 regions were amplified from genomic DNA by means of the immunoSEQ Assay, a bias-controlled multiplex PCR. For the original study's pipeline: Within the assay, amplification of reference gene primers was used to estimate how many nucleated cells each sample contained. To quantify the absolute abundance of each unique TCRbeta CDR3 rearrangement, sequence reads were collapsed and filtered. Productive Simpson clonality was computed per sample as the square root of Simpson's diversity index over productive rearrangements. TCRdb carries this immuneACCESS record with in-frame sequences only. Its versions omit some clonotypes, under half of them owing to an unresolved V gene in the studies checked, with the rest unexplained. V, J and clone size reflect that table, while D and trimming were determined from the DNA. This sample lists more than 70,000 clones; about 86% were detected once. The ten largest clones capture roughly 20% of the sample.

The sequence derives from a woman aged 80 or over in a cohort sampled during active or convalescent COVID-19. Recombination joined TRBV19 with TRBJ1-5, with TRBD1 as a weak D call on 6 bases. Sequenced material: peripheral blood. CDR3 protein: CASSTATGPQHF. The DNA sequence is as follows: TGTGCCAGTAGTACAGCGACAGGCCCCCAGCATTTT.